The 13 T cell receptor beta chains reported below all come from one sample, sequenced in a study of glioma-infiltrating T cells after dendritic cell vaccination. Sequenced by immunoSEQ multiplex PCR; TCRdb stores in-frame clones only, minus some. The repertoire holds under 40,000 clones, around nine tenths seen once, with less than 2.5% in the top ten. The specimen comprised blood, sampled before dendritic cell vaccination. These TCRs come from a human donor with glioblastoma.

This chain links TRBV27 with TRBJ1-6; D might be TRBD1 (5 bases). V shed 4 bases and J shed 6 bases, with 10 bases lying between them. This CDR3 region has 14 residues. Germline CDR1 is MNHEY and CDR2 is SMNVEV (reference sequence). The CDR3 nucleotides read TGTGCCAGCAGTTCAACGGGGGTTAATTCACCCCTCCACTTT. Protein sequence: CASSSTGVNSPLHF.

V gene TRBV6-1 combines with J gene TRBJ2-6, with D possibly TRBD1 on 6 matching bases. Germline V gives CDR1 MNHNS, CDR2 SASEGT. Deletions cut 5 bases from V and 2 bases from J, with 7 bases between. The CDR3 covers 14 residues. Here the CDR3 DNA reads TGTGCCAGCAGTCGACAGGCTGGGGCCAACGTCCTGACTTTC. Translation gives CASSRQAGANVLTF.

The rearrangement uses TRBV6-1 and TRBJ1-1, with D hard to call. The germline V gene has CDR1 MNHNS and CDR2 SASEGT. Trimming shortened V by 10 bases and J by 1 base, and 13 bases separated the two germline ends. The CDR3 runs to 13 residues. For the CDR3, the DNA is TGTGCCACCGAGCCCTTTAGGAACACTGAAGCTTTCTTT. The encoded protein is CATEPFRNTEAFF.

The chain combines TRBV2 with TRBJ1-2; D may be TRBD1 (5 bases). Germline CDR1 and CDR2: SNHLY and FYNNEI. Between the trimmed V and J ends, which lost 8 bases and 3 bases, there was a span of 7 bases. The CDR3 runs 11 residues. The CDR3: CASVRDYGYTF. DNA for the CDR3: TGTGCCAGCGTCAGGGACTATGGCTACACCTTC.

J is TRBJ1-5 and V is TRBV4-1; maybe TRBD1 (5 bases). The CDR3 has 14 amino acids. Germline CDR1 reads MGHRA; CDR2 reads YSYEKL. Trimming took 5 bases from V and 9 from J, leaving 17 bases between them. The CDR3 DNA follows: TGCGCCAGCAGCTTGATCGGGGGGTCTGGGCCCCAGCATTTT. Translation: CASSLIGGSGPQHF.

The rearrangement joins TRBV5-8 to TRBJ1-2; the match to TRBD1 covers 8 bases. J was trimmed by 6 bases and V by 2 bases; bases with no gene match: 6. Germline V CDR1 and CDR2: SGHTS, YDEGEE. The CDR3 is made up of 14 amino acids. CDR3 in amino acids: CASSFQGAPNGYTF. The CDR3 region has the DNA TGTGCCAGCAGCTTTCAGGGGGCGCCGAATGGCTACACCTTC.

In regard to this clone: Germline is not matched at one junction end, which may reflect a read error. The chain couples TRBV7-9 to TRBJ2-2; D is unclear. Germline lookup yields CDR1 SEHNR and CDR2 FQNEAQ (reference sequence). The CDR3 consists of 14 residues. The CDR3 region is CASSLGLNIGELFF. CDR3 DNA: TGTGCCAGCAGCTTAGGCTTAAACATCGGGGAGCTGTTTTTT.

This clone was recorded only once. V is TRBV7-6 and J is TRBJ2-2; D is ambiguous. Germline V gene sequence: CDR1 SGHVS, CDR2 FNYEAQ. The CDR3 loop spans 14 amino acids. V lost 3 bases to trimming and J lost 4 bases, with 9 bases between them. CDR3 amino acids: CASSLYQITGELFF. CDR3 DNA sequence: TGTGCCAGCAGCTTGTATCAGATCACCGGGGAGCTGTTTTTT.

For the CDR3, the DNA is TGTGCCAGTAGTCCCTGGACAGGGACCTACGAGCAGTACTTC. It is translated as CASSPWTGTYEQYF. V gene TRBV19 combines with J gene TRBJ2-7, with TRBD1 matching over 8 bases. This CDR3 has 14 residues. Germline V CDR1 and CDR2: LNHDA, SQIVND (reference sequence). With V trimmed by 5 bases and J by 2 bases, 5 bases remained unmatched. Complete variable domain (other parts from reference TRBV19 and TRBJ2-7): DGGITQSPKYLFRKEGQNVTLSCEQNLNHDAMYWYRQDPGQGLRLIYYSQIVNDFQKGDIAEGYSVSREKKESFPLTVTSAQKNPTAFYLCASSPWTGTYEQYFGPGTRLTVT.

This chain connects TRBV4-2 to TRBJ2-1; 10 bases are shared with TRBD2. Trimming at V came to 0 bases and at J to 3 bases, leaving 2 bases not matched to a gene. The CDR3 runs to 16 residues. From germline, CDR1 is LGHNA and CDR2 YNFKEQ. The CDR3 region has the DNA TGTGCCAGCAGCCAAGAGGCTAGCGGGGGCTACAATGAGCAGTTCTTC. Translated, it gives CASSQEASGGYNEQFF.

The chain has TRBV4-2 and TRBJ2-5; 12 bases are shared with TRBD2. The J call may be mistaken, given a closer DNA end match to TRBJ2-7. The CDR3 is 18 residues long. Germline CDR1 and CDR2: LGHNA and YNFKEQ. The CDR3 DNA follows: TGTGCCAGCAGCCAAGGGACCCGGACTAGCGGGGTGCTCTACGAGCAGTACTTC. This encodes CASSQGTRTSGVLYEQYF.

The V and J genes are TRBV6-5 and TRBJ1-5; D perhaps matches TRBD1 (6 bases). V lost 5 bases and J 5 bases, leaving 13 bases between the germline ends. Germline CDR1 MNHEY, CDR2 SVGAGI. The CDR3 contains 14 residues. CDR3 loop: CASSARTADQPQHF. DNA for the CDR3: TGTGCCAGCAGTGCAAGGACAGCCGATCAGCCCCAGCATTTT.

The rearrangement uses TRBV5-6 and TRBJ2-1; tentatively, D is TRBD2 (6 bases). In germline, CDR1 is SGHDT, CDR2 YYEEEE. V lost 4 bases, J lost 4 bases, and 21 bases lay in between. This CDR3 contains 17 residues. This CDR3 reads CASSRTTLTTGYNEQFF. The CDR3 nucleotides read TGTGCCAGCAGCCGGACTACCCTCACTACAGGATACAATGAGCAGTTCTTC.